This T cell receptor (beta chain) was captured by sequencing in a study of T cell responses to AZD1222 COVID-19 vaccine (dated by TCRdb to the early 2020s). A note on the overall study: A total of over 230 trial participants underwent TCR sequencing, of whom 207 received two doses of AZD1222 and 26 received two doses of the MenACWY control vaccine. Enrollment into the trials was organized by age into subgroups of 18-55, 56-69 and 70-plus years, and those subgroups contained roughly 140, 27 and 60 TCR-sequenced participants, respectively.

This clone has a single count. No antigen is known for it. Per-base quality was not reported, and no clone a single base away is much larger than it. The meaning of the sample's time point label: about 28 days (+/-7) after the second vaccine dose. Because spike-specific TCR depth and breadth did not differ between the two schedules, AZD1222 recipients who got a second dose at roughly 4 weeks were pooled with those who got a second dose at roughly 12 weeks. The vaccinee samples were drawn from two UK trials, COV001 and COV002, one of which was a single-blind randomized controlled phase 2/3 trial testing AZD1222 (ChAdOx1 nCoV-19) in healthy adults. Trial participant PBMC samples were collected at day 0 and day 28 after the second dose for TCRbeta chain sequencing. The CDR3 regions of human TCRbeta chains were analyzed by immunosequencing. The paper's data handling went like this. TCRs in the repertoires were compared against a reference library of SARS-CoV-2-specific TCRs that had been generated with the MIRA antigen-specificity platform. Breadth was defined as the fraction of unique TCRs that were SARS-CoV-2-associated. Depth was defined as the fraction of total T cells that were SARS-CoV-2-associated. Using the MIRA data, every spike-specific TCR was mapped to the spike region that the TCR reacted to and assigned to either a CD4 or a CD8 class. Log10-transformed breadth and depth values were compared by one-way ANOVA with Sidak's multiple comparisons tests. Imported from immuneACCESS, the table was reduced by TCRdb to in-frame sequences with V and J called. These copies leave out some clones; in studies compared against another copy, an unresolved V gene accounts for under half, and the cause of the remainder is not known. That table gives V, J and clone size, and the DNA gave D and trimming. This sample is represented by about 140,000 clones; almost 95% of them were singletons. 3% to 4.5% of the sample is in the top ten clones.

Beyond this particular receptor, the publication reports: Because no day 14 peak-response samples were available, repertoires were characterized only after the peak T cell response. Conclusions about previously exposed vaccinees are limited because only six or seven AZD1222 recipients were SARS-CoV-2 seropositive at baseline. CD4 TCRs associated with the vaccine covered the entire spike protein, and the dominant responses were in regions 160-218 and 743-854. Epitopes outside the regions mutated in the B.1.351 and B.1.1.7 variants were reportedly recognized by nearly half of the unique spike-specific TCRs. After two AZD1222 doses, both the breadth and the depth of spike-specific TCRs were significantly higher than at day 0 and than in MenACWY recipients. In the small 56-69-year group, the increase in depth fell short of significance, most likely because of low power. Participants were mostly white British and included more females than males, and it was suggested by the authors that clonal diversity may have been underestimated.

Inclusive of the bounding cysteine and phenylalanine, the CDR3 is 16 residues long. The sequence is cut down to CDR3 DNA, 48 bases in frame from base 1. Trimming takes 5 bases off V and 2 bases off J; junction bases not matched to a gene: 5. Based on the germline V gene (reference sequence), the CDR1 and CDR2 sequences are SEHNR and FQNEAQ. The chain is encoded by TRBV7-9 joined to TRBJ2-2; TRBD2 aligns with 10 central bases. The specimen was peripheral blood, collected 28 days after the second AZD1222 dose. The receptor's source is an adult who received the AZD1222 COVID-19 vaccine. The CDR3 corresponds to CASSLGLAENTGELFF. The DNA sequence reads TGTGCCAGCAGCCTCGGACTAGCGGAAAACACCGGGGAGCTGTTTTTT.